A selection of T cell receptor beta chains follows, all from one sample in a study of cytomegalovirus exposure and HLA in healthy donors. Data came from immunoSEQ multiplex PCR; TCRdb stores just in-frame clones and leaves some out. Of hundreds of thousands of clones detected, around 80% appear once; the ten largest clones hold around 4%. Input material: PBMCs. These receptors came from a male donor in good health and CMV-seronegative. Each CDR3 is given with its conserved first and last residue. The D gene is left open where the match is weak. Size is omitted from some rows. Given values are once, few, many or a class for expanded clones.

cdr3_length: 16
d_call: TRBD1
j_call: TRBJ2-5
clone_size: -
v_call: TRBV7-9
cdr3_nt: TGTGCCAGCAGCTTAGGGGACAGGGGCCTCCAAGAGACCCAGTACTTC
cdr3_aa: CASSLGDRGLQETQYF

cdr3_length: 16
d_call: -
j_call: TRBJ1-2
clone_size: -
v_call: TRBV4-2
cdr3_nt: TGTGCCAGCAGCCAAGAGTCTACAGGGAGAACCTATGGCTACACCTTC
cdr3_aa: CASSQESTGRTYGYTF

cdr3_length: 15
d_call: TRBD1
j_call: TRBJ2-5
clone_size: -
v_call: TRBV11-3
cdr3_nt: TGTGCCAGCAGCATAGGACAGGGGGCGAAAGAGACCCAGTACTTC
cdr3_aa: CASSIGQGAKETQYF

cdr3_length: 16
d_call: -
j_call: TRBJ2-7
clone_size: once
v_call: TRBV11-2
cdr3_nt: TGTGCCAGCAGCTTAGATCGCGGGCAGCGGTCCTACGAGCAGTACTTC
cdr3_aa: CASSLDRGQRSYEQYF

cdr3_length: 15
d_call: -
j_call: TRBJ1-3
clone_size: -
v_call: TRBV6-1
cdr3_nt: TGTGCCAGCAGAACAACTTCGGGAACTGGAAACACCATATATTTT
cdr3_aa: CASRTTSGTGNTIYF

cdr3_length: 16
d_call: -
j_call: TRBJ2-6
clone_size: -
v_call: TRBV19
cdr3_nt: TGTGCCAGTAGTCTCAGGTCGGACTCTGGGGCCAACGTCCTGACTTTC
cdr3_aa: CASSLRSDSGANVLTF

cdr3_length: 17
d_call: TRBD1
j_call: TRBJ2-1
clone_size: -
v_call: TRBV2
cdr3_nt: TGTGCCAGCAGTGAAGGTTCCGGACGGACAGGCTACAATGAGCAGTTCTTC
cdr3_aa: CASSEGSGRTGYNEQFF

cdr3_length: 17
d_call: TRBD1
j_call: TRBJ2-6
clone_size: -
v_call: TRBV5-4
cdr3_nt: TGTGCCAGCAGCCGAGGACAGGGTATATCTGGGGCCAACGTCCTGACTTTC
cdr3_aa: CASSRGQGISGANVLTF

cdr3_length: 12
d_call: TRBD1
j_call: TRBJ2-1
clone_size: -
v_call: TRBV19
cdr3_nt: TGTGCCAGTAGTCCAACAGGGGGTGAGCAGTTCTTC
cdr3_aa: CASSPTGGEQFF

cdr3_length: 17
d_call: -
j_call: TRBJ1-5
clone_size: few
v_call: TRBV5-1
cdr3_nt: TGCGCCAGCAGCTTGGGGCCGGGGATGGGAGGCAATCAGCCCCAGCATTTT
cdr3_aa: CASSLGPGMGGNQPQHF

cdr3_length: 15
d_call: TRBD2
j_call: TRBJ2-3
clone_size: -
v_call: TRBV25-1
cdr3_nt: TGTGCCAGCAGTAGGACGGGAGGCTACACAGATACGCAGTATTTT
cdr3_aa: CASSRTGGYTDTQYF

cdr3_length: 15
d_call: -
j_call: TRBJ2-1
clone_size: once
v_call: TRBV9
cdr3_nt: TGTGCCAGCAGCGTAGGACCCTCCTCGGGCAATGAGCAGTTCTTC
cdr3_aa: CASSVGPSSGNEQFF

cdr3_length: 16
d_call: TRBD2
j_call: TRBJ2-1
clone_size: -
v_call: TRBV28
cdr3_nt: TGTGCCAGCAGTTTACCCGGACTAGCGTCCTACAATGAGCAGTTCTTC
cdr3_aa: CASSLPGLASYNEQFF

cdr3_length: 14
d_call: -
j_call: TRBJ2-7
clone_size: -
v_call: TRBV19
cdr3_nt: TGTGCCAGTAGTATAGCGGGAAGCTCCTACGAGCAGTACTTC
cdr3_aa: CASSIAGSSYEQYF

cdr3_length: 14
d_call: -
j_call: TRBJ2-1
clone_size: -
v_call: TRBV2
cdr3_nt: TGTGCCAGCAGTGGAACAGGGAGCTACAATGAGCAGTTCTTC
cdr3_aa: CASSGTGSYNEQFF

cdr3_length: 15
d_call: TRBD2
j_call: TRBJ2-7
clone_size: -
v_call: TRBV18
cdr3_nt: TGTGCCAGCTTAACCGGGACTAGCGGCTCCTACGAGCAGTACTTC
cdr3_aa: CASLTGTSGSYEQYF

cdr3_length: 16
d_call: -
j_call: TRBJ1-5
clone_size: few
v_call: TRBV19
cdr3_nt: TGTGCCAGCCGACGGCCAGGGAGGAATAGCAATCAGCCCCAGCATTTT
cdr3_aa: CASRRPGRNSNQPQHF

cdr3_length: 14
d_call: -
j_call: TRBJ1-5
clone_size: -
v_call: TRBV6-1
cdr3_nt: TGTGCCAGCAGTGAACTGGGCCCAAATCAGCCCCAGCATTTT
cdr3_aa: CASSELGPNQPQHF

cdr3_length: 14
d_call: TRBD1
j_call: TRBJ1-1
clone_size: few
v_call: TRBV19
cdr3_nt: TGTGCCAGTAGTGAAGGGACAGCGAACACTGAAGCTTTCTTT
cdr3_aa: CASSEGTANTEAFF

cdr3_length: 13
d_call: -
j_call: TRBJ2-7
clone_size: -
v_call: TRBV18
cdr3_nt: TGTGCCAGCTCAGCTGCGGGATCGCACGAGCAGTACTTC
cdr3_aa: CASSAAGSHEQYF

cdr3_length: 17
d_call: -
j_call: TRBJ2-4
clone_size: -
v_call: TRBV7-3
cdr3_nt: TGTGCCAGCAGCTTAACGGGCAGCACAGTAGCCAAAAACATTCAGTACTTC
cdr3_aa: CASSLTGSTVAKNIQYF

cdr3_length: 14
d_call: TRBD2
j_call: TRBJ2-1
clone_size: -
v_call: TRBV5-4
cdr3_nt: TGTGCCAGCGCTGCTCAGCGGGGTTACAATGAGCAGTTCTTC
cdr3_aa: CASAAQRGYNEQFF

cdr3_length: 16
d_call: TRBD2
j_call: TRBJ2-2
clone_size: -
v_call: TRBV5-1
cdr3_nt: TGCGCCAGCAGCTTACTAGCGGGGGGGAACACCGGGGAGCTGTTTTTT
cdr3_aa: CASSLLAGGNTGELFF

cdr3_length: 12
d_call: TRBD1
j_call: TRBJ1-1
clone_size: many
v_call: TRBV6-1
cdr3_nt: TGCGGCGCGGGGACAGGGAGACCTGAAGCTTTCTTT
cdr3_aa: CGAGTGRPEAFF

cdr3_length: 15
d_call: TRBD2
j_call: TRBJ2-7
clone_size: -
v_call: TRBV5-4
cdr3_nt: TGTGCCAGCAGCTCACTAGCGGAACGCTCCTACGAGCAGTACTTC
cdr3_aa: CASSSLAERSYEQYF

cdr3_length: 14
d_call: TRBD2
j_call: TRBJ2-7
clone_size: few
v_call: TRBV28
cdr3_nt: TGTGCCAGTCGGGAGGCAGGAGCTTCCTACGAGCAGTACTTC
cdr3_aa: CASREAGASYEQYF

cdr3_length: 15
d_call: -
j_call: TRBJ2-7
clone_size: -
v_call: TRBV19
cdr3_nt: TGTGCCAGTAGTATAGTGGACTCACAGACCTACGAGCAGTACTTC
cdr3_aa: CASSIVDSQTYEQYF

cdr3_length: 14
d_call: TRBD1
j_call: TRBJ2-5
clone_size: -
v_call: TRBV19
cdr3_nt: TGTGCCAGTAGCCGGGACAGGGGATCGCAGACCCAGTACTTC
cdr3_aa: CASSRDRGSQTQYF

cdr3_length: 16
d_call: TRBD2
j_call: TRBJ2-7
clone_size: -
v_call: TRBV10-1
cdr3_nt: TGCGCCAGCAGTGATACGCTAGCGGGCTCTCTCTACGAGCAGTACTTC
cdr3_aa: CASSDTLAGSLYEQYF

cdr3_length: 12
d_call: TRBD1
j_call: TRBJ1-2
clone_size: -
v_call: TRBV30
cdr3_nt: TGTGCCTGGAGTAGACAGGGTCACGGCTACACCTTC
cdr3_aa: CAWSRQGHGYTF

cdr3_length: 14
d_call: -
j_call: TRBJ2-5
clone_size: few
v_call: TRBV19
cdr3_nt: TGTGCCAGTAGTCTCGCTAGCGTTAAAGAGACCCAGTACTTC
cdr3_aa: CASSLASVKETQYF

cdr3_length: 15
d_call: -
j_call: TRBJ2-7
clone_size: few
v_call: TRBV27
cdr3_nt: TGTGCCAGCAGTTTGGAAGGGGGACGGATACGGGAGCAGTACTTC
cdr3_aa: CASSLEGGRIREQYF

cdr3_length: 14
d_call: TRBD2
j_call: TRBJ2-2
clone_size: -
v_call: TRBV14
cdr3_nt: TGTGCCAGCAGCCCGGGACTAGTCCCCGGGGAGCTGTTTTTT
cdr3_aa: CASSPGLVPGELFF

cdr3_length: 12
d_call: -
j_call: TRBJ2-7
clone_size: once
v_call: TRBV13
cdr3_nt: TGTGCCAGCAGCTTAGGGTTCTACGAGCAGTACTTC
cdr3_aa: CASSLGFYEQYF

cdr3_length: 14
d_call: -
j_call: TRBJ2-1
clone_size: -
v_call: TRBV19
cdr3_nt: TGTGCCAGTAAACGAGACAGGTCCTACAATGAGCAGTTCTTC
cdr3_aa: CASKRDRSYNEQFF

cdr3_length: 15
d_call: TRBD2
j_call: TRBJ2-5
clone_size: -
v_call: TRBV28
cdr3_nt: TGTGCCAGCGGATCCGGGACTAGCGGGGGCGGGACCCAGTACTTC
cdr3_aa: CASGSGTSGGGTQYF

cdr3_length: 16
d_call: -
j_call: TRBJ2-2
clone_size: -
v_call: TRBV28
cdr3_nt: TGTGCCAGCAGTCATTTAGCGGATCCGAACACCGGGGAGCTGTTTTTT
cdr3_aa: CASSHLADPNTGELFF

cdr3_length: 17
d_call: TRBD2
j_call: TRBJ2-1
clone_size: -
v_call: TRBV6-1
cdr3_nt: TGTGCCAGCAGGGAAATAGCTAGCGGGAGTATCTACAATGAGCAGTTCTTC
cdr3_aa: CASREIASGSIYNEQFF

cdr3_length: 14
d_call: -
j_call: TRBJ1-4
clone_size: -
v_call: TRBV7-2
cdr3_nt: TGTGCCAGCAGCCCTGGACGGGGATCGGAAAAACTGTTTTTT
cdr3_aa: CASSPGRGSEKLFF

cdr3_length: 12
d_call: -
j_call: TRBJ2-5
clone_size: few
v_call: TRBV5-1
cdr3_nt: TGCGCCAGCAGACAGGGTACGGAGACCCAGTACTTC
cdr3_aa: CASRQGTETQYF

cdr3_length: 16
d_call: -
j_call: TRBJ2-1
clone_size: -
v_call: TRBV18
cdr3_nt: TGTGCCAGCTCCAAGGCGGGGACGGGCGTCGACAATGAGCAGTTCTTC
cdr3_aa: CASSKAGTGVDNEQFF

cdr3_length: 18
d_call: TRBD2
j_call: TRBJ2-7
clone_size: -
v_call: TRBV28
cdr3_nt: TGTGCCAGCAGTTTACGAAAAGCGGGAGAAGGGTTCTCCTACGAGCAGTACTTC
cdr3_aa: CASSLRKAGEGFSYEQYF

cdr3_length: 16
d_call: TRBD1
j_call: TRBJ1-2
clone_size: -
v_call: TRBV6-6
cdr3_nt: TGTGCCAGCCGCCTGTCCGGGACAGGAGAGGACTATGGCTACACCTTC
cdr3_aa: CASRLSGTGEDYGYTF

cdr3_length: 17
d_call: TRBD2
j_call: TRBJ2-5
clone_size: -
v_call: TRBV4-1
cdr3_nt: TGCGCCTCGGGGGCCCTAGCGGGAGGAGTGGGCTTTGAGACCCAGTACTTC
cdr3_aa: CASGALAGGVGFETQYF

cdr3_length: 13
d_call: TRBD1
j_call: TRBJ1-3
clone_size: -
v_call: TRBV30
cdr3_nt: TGTGCCTGGCTCAGGGGGAATGGAAACACCATATATTTT
cdr3_aa: CAWLRGNGNTIYF

cdr3_length: 16
d_call: TRBD1
j_call: TRBJ1-5
clone_size: -
v_call: TRBV5-5
cdr3_nt: TGTGCCAGCAGCTTGGGGGACAGGGGAGGCAATCAGCCCCAGCATTTT
cdr3_aa: CASSLGDRGGNQPQHF

cdr3_length: 16
d_call: TRBD1
j_call: TRBJ2-7
clone_size: -
v_call: TRBV7-8
cdr3_nt: TGTGCCAGCAGCTTAGTTTGGGGACAGGGGTCCTACGAGCAGTACTTC
cdr3_aa: CASSLVWGQGSYEQYF

cdr3_length: 13
d_call: TRBD1
j_call: TRBJ1-5
clone_size: -
v_call: TRBV19
cdr3_nt: TGTGCCAGTGACAGGGCAAGCTATCAGCCCCAGCATTTT
cdr3_aa: CASDRASYQPQHF

cdr3_length: 12
d_call: -
j_call: TRBJ1-1
clone_size: -
v_call: TRBV29-1
cdr3_nt: TGCAGCGTTCGGGGGATGAACACTGAAGCTTTCTTT
cdr3_aa: CSVRGMNTEAFF

cdr3_length: 11
d_call: TRBD2
j_call: TRBJ2-7
clone_size: -
v_call: TRBV14
cdr3_nt: TGTGCCAGCAGCCACGGGGGGGAGCAGTACTTC
cdr3_aa: CASSHGGEQYF

cdr3_length: 15
d_call: -
j_call: TRBJ1-1
clone_size: -
v_call: TRBV11-2
cdr3_nt: TGTGCCAGCAGCTTCCGAACCGGCGGGGGCACTGAAGCTTTCTTT
cdr3_aa: CASSFRTGGGTEAFF

cdr3_length: 13
d_call: -
j_call: TRBJ2-7
clone_size: -
v_call: TRBV7-7
cdr3_nt: TGTGCCAGCAGCTTACGGGTGGCCCACGAGCAGTACTTC
cdr3_aa: CASSLRVAHEQYF